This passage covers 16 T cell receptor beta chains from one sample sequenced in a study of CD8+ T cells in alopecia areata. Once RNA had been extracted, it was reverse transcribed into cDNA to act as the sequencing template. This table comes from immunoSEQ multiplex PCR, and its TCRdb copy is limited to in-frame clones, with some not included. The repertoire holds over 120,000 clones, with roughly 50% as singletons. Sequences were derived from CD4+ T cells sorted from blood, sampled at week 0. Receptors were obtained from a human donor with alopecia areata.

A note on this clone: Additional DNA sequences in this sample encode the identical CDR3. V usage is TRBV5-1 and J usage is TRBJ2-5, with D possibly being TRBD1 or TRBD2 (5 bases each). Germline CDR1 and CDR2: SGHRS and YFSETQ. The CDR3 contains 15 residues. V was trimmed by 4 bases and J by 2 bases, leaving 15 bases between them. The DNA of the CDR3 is TGCGCCAGCAGCCTGCTACCGGGGCCACAAGAGACCCAGTACTTC. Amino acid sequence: CASSLLPGPQETQYF.

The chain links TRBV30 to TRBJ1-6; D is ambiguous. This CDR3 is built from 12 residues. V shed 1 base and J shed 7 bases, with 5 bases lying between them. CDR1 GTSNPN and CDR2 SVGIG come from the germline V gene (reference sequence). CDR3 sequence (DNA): TGTGCCTGGAGTGGGGTAAATTCACCCCTCCACTTT. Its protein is CAWSGVNSPLHF. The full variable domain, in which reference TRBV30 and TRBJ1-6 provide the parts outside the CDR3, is SQTIHQWPATLVQPVGSPLSLECTVEGTSNPNLYWYRQAAGRGLQLLFYSVGIGQISSEVPQNLSASRPQDRQFILSSKKLLLSDSGFYLCAWSGVNSPLHFGNGTRLTVT.

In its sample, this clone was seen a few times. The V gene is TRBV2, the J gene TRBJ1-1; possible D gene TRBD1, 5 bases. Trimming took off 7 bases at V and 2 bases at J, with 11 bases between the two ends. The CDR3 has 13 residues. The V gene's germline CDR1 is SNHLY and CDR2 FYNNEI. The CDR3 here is CASNRGLNTEAFF. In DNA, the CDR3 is TGTGCCAGCAATCGGGGCCTTAACACTGAAGCTTTCTTT.

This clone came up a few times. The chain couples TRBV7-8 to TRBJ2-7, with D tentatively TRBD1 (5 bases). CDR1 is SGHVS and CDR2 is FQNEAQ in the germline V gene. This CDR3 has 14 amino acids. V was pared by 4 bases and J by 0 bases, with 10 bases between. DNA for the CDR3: TGTGCCAGCAGCTCCAGGGTTAGCTCCTACGAGCAGTACTTC. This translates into CASSSRVSSYEQYF.

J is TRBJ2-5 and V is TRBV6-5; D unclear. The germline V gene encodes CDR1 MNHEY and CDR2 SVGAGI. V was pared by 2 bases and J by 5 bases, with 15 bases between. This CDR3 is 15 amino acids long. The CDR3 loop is CASSYRRPAGETQYF. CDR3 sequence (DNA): TGTGCCAGCAGTTACCGTCGACCGGCTGGGGAGACCCAGTACTTC.

The CDR3, as DNA: TGTGCCACCAGCAGAGATCATGGCATTCAGTACTTC. Residues: CATSRDHGIQYF. The chain links TRBV15 to TRBJ2-4; D call uncertain. Germline V gives CDR1 LNHNV, CDR2 YYDKDF (reference sequence). V was shortened by 0 bases and J by 9 bases, with 6 bases between the two germline ends. There are 12 residues in the CDR3.

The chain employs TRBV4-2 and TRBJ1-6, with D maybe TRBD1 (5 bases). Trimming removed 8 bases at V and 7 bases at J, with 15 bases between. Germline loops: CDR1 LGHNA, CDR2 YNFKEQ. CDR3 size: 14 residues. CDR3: CASQPAGPNSPLHF. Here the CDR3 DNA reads TGTGCCAGCCAGCCAGCAGGGCCGAATTCACCCCTCCACTTT.

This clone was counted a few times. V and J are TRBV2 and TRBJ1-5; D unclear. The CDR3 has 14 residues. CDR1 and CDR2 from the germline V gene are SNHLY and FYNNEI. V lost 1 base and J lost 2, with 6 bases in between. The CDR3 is CASSEVNGNQPQHF. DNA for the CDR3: TGTGCCAGCAGTGAAGTAAACGGCAATCAGCCCCAGCATTTT.

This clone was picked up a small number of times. The DNA of the CDR3 is TGTGCCAGCAGGGGGACTAGCGGTAGCTCCTACAATGAGCAGTTCTTC. Translated, it gives CASRGTSGSSYNEQFF. This rearrangement joins TRBV2 to TRBJ2-1; TRBD2 matches 11 bases. V dropped 6 bases and J dropped 0; count of bases not matched to a gene: 4. This CDR3 has 16 residues. Germline V gene lookup returns CDR1 SNHLY and CDR2 FYNNEI.

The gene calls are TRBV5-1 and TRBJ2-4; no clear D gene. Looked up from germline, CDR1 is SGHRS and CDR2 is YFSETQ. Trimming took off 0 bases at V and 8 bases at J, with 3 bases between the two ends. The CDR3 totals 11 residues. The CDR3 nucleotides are TGCGCCAGCAGCTTGGATGACATTCAGTACTTC. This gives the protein CASSLDDIQYF.

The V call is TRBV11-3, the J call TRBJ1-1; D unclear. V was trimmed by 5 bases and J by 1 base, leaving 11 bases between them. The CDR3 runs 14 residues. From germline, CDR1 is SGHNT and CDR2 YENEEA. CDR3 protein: CASSPDVGNTEAFF. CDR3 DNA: TGTGCCAGCAGCCCAGATGTGGGGAACACTGAAGCTTTCTTT.

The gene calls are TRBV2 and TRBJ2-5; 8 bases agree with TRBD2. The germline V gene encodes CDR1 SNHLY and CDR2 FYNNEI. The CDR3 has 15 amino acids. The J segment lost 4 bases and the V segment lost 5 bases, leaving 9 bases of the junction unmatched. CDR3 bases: TGTGCCAGCAGTAACCCTGGACTAGCATCAGAGACCCAGTACTTC. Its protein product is CASSNPGLASETQYF.

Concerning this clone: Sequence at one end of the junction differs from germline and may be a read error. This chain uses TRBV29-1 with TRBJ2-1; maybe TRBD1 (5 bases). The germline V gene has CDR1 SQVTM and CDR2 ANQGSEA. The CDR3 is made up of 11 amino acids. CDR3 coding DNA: TGCAGCGCCAAAAGGGGCGAATCCTCAATCTTC. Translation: CSAKRGESSIF.

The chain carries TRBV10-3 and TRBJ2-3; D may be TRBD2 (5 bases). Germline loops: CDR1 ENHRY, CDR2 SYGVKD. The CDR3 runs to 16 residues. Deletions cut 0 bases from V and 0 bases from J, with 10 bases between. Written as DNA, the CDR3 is TGTGCCATCAGTGAGTCGACGGGGTCTAGCACAGATACGCAGTATTTT. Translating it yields CAISESTGSSTDTQYF.

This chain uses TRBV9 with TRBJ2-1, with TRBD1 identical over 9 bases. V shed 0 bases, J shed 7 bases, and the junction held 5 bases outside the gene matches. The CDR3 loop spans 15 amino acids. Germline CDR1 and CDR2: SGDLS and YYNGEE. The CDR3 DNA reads TGTGCCAGCAGCGTAGGAGGACAGGGGAAAAATGAGCAGTTCTTC. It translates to CASSVGGQGKNEQFF.

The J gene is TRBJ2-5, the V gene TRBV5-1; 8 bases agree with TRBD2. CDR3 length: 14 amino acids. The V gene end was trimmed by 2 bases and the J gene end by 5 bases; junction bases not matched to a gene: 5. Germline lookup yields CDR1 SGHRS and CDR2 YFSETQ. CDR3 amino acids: CASSLQAGDETQYF. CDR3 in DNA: TGCGCCAGCAGCTTACAAGCGGGGGATGAGACCCAGTACTTC. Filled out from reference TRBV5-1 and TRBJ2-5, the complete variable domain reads KAGVTQTPRYLIKTRGQQVTLSCSPISGHRSVSWYQQTPGQGLQFLFEYFSETQRNKGNFPGRFSGRQFSNSRSEMNVSTLELGDSALYLCASSLQAGDETQYFGPGTRLLVL.